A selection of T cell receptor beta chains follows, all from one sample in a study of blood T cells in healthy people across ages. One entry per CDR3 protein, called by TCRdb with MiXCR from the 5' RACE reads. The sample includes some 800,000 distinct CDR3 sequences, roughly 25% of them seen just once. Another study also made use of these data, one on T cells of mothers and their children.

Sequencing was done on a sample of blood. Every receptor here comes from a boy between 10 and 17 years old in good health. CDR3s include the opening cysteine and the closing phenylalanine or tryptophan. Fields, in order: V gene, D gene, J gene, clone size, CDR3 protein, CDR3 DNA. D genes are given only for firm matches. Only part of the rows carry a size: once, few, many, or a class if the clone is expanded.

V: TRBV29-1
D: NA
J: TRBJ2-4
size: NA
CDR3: CGAEGSVSGLGRNIQYF
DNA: TGCGGCGCTGAGGGGTCGGTGAGCGGGCTAGGCAGAAACATTCAGTACTTC

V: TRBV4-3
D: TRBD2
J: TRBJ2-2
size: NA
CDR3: CASSQGAGANTGELFF
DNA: TGCGCCAGCAGCCAAGGGGCGGGGGCGAACACCGGGGAGCTGTTTTTT

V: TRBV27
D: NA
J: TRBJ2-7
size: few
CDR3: CASSLRGRVYEQYF
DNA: TGTGCCAGCAGTTTAAGAGGCAGGGTCTACGAGCAGTACTTC

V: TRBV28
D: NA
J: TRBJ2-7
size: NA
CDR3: CASSPRAGNSYEQYF
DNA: TGTGCCAGCAGCCCCCGGGCGGGGAACTCCTACGAGCAGTACTTC

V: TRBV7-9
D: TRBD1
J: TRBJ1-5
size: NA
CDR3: CASSLDRTGGNQPQHF
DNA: TGTGCCAGCAGCCTTGACCGGACAGGGGGCAATCAGCCCCAGCATTTT

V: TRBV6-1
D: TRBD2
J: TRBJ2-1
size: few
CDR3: CASSELRLAGTSPYNEQFF
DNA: TGTGCCAGCAGTGAACTGAGACTAGCGGGAACCAGCCCCTACAATGAGCAGTTCTTC

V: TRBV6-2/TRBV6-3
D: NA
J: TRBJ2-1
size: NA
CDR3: CASSYSGDRATNEQFF
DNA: TGTGCCAGCAGTTACTCGGGAGATCGAGCCACCAATGAGCAGTTCTTC

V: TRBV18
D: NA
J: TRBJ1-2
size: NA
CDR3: CASSPPGPSYGYTF
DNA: TGTGCCAGCTCACCTCCCGGCCCGTCCTATGGCTACACCTTC

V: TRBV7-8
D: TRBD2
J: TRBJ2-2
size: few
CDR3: CASSLERGAGELFF
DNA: TGTGCCAGCAGCTTAGAGCGGGGAGCCGGGGAGCTGTTTTTT

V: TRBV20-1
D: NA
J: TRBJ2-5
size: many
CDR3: CSALEREWYQETQYF
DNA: TGCAGTGCCCTGGAGAGGGAGTGGTACCAAGAGACCCAGTACTTC

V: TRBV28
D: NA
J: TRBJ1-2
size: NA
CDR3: CASSPYQRDANYGYTF
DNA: TGTGCCAGCAGTCCGTACCAGCGGGACGCTAACTATGGCTACACCTTC

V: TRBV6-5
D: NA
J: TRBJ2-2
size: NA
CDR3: CASSWGLAGDDTGELFF
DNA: TGTGCCAGCAGTTGGGGTCTGGCAGGGGACGACACCGGGGAGCTGTTTTTT

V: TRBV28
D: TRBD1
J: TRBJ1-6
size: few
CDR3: CASSFLRDRINSPLHF
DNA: TGTGCCAGCAGTTTCCTCCGGGACAGGATTAATTCACCCCTCCACTTT

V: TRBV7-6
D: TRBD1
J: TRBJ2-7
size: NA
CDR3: CASSLAAKQGVDEQYF
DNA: TGTGCCAGCAGCTTAGCGGCAAAACAGGGGGTAGACGAGCAGTACTTC

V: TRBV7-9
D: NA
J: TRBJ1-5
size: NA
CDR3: CASSSREEEVQPQHF
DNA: TGTGCCAGCAGCTCTCGGGAGGAGGAGGTTCAGCCCCAGCATTTT

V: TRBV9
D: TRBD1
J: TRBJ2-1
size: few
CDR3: CASSVRDRGRNEQFF
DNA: TGTGCCAGCAGCGTACGGGACAGGGGGCGAAATGAGCAGTTCTTC

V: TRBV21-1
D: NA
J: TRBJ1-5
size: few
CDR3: CASSKVGGQGEANQPQHF
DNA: TGTGCCAGCAGCAAAGTTGGGGGGCAGGGGGAAGCAAATCAGCCCCAGCATTTT

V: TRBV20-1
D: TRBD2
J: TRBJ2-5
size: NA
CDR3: CSASRLAGGNQETQYF
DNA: TGCAGTGCTAGCCGGCTAGCGGGAGGTAACCAAGAGACCCAGTACTTC

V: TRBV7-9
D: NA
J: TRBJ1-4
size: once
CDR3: CASSSDRSNEKLFF
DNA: TGTGCCAGCAGTTCGGACAGATCTAATGAAAAACTGTTTTTT

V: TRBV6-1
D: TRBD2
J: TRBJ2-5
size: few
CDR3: CASSGPRAGGAETQYF
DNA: TGTGCCAGCAGTGGACCCCGAGCGGGGGGTGCAGAGACCCAGTACTTC

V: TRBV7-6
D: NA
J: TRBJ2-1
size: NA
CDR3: CASSSGTPLGGEQFF
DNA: TGTGCCAGCAGCTCCGGGACGCCCCTAGGCGGTGAGCAGTTCTTC

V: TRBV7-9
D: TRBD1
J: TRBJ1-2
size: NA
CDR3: CASSQTGMKGYTF
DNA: TGTGCCAGCAGCCAGACAGGGATGAAGGGCTACACCTTC

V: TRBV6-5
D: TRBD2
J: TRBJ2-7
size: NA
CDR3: CASSYLAGSSYEQYF
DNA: TGTGCCAGCAGCTACCTAGCGGGGTCCTCCTACGAGCAGTACTTC

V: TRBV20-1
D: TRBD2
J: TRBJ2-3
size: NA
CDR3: CSARVLAGYTGTQYF
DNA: TGCAGTGCTAGAGTTCTAGCGGGTTACACAGGTACGCAGTATTTT

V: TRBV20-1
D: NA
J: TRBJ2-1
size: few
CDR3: CSALKTGNDEQFF
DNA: TGCAGTGCCCTGAAGACGGGGAACGATGAGCAGTTCTTC

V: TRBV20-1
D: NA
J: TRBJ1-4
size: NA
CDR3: CSAPRRGTNEKLFF
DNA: TGCAGTGCCCCCAGGCGGGGGACTAATGAAAAACTGTTTTTT

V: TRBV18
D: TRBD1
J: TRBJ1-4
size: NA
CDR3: CASSNRPQGRGEKLFF
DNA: TGTGCCAGCTCTAATCGTCCACAGGGGCGAGGGGAAAAACTGTTTTTT

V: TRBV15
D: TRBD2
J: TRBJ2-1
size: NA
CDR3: CATSRDGGRALYNEQFF
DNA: TGTGCCACCAGCAGAGATGGCGGGAGGGCCCTCTACAATGAGCAGTTCTTC

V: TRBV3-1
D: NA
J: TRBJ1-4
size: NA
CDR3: CASSQADFNEKLFF
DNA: TGTGCCAGCAGCCAGGCAGATTTTAATGAAAAACTGTTTTTT

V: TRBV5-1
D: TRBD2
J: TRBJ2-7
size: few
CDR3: CASSYLGTSGSYEQYF
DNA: TGCGCCAGCAGCTATTTGGGGACTAGCGGGTCCTACGAGCAGTACTTC